One sample yielded the 8 T cell receptor beta chains listed below, sequenced in a study of cytomegalovirus exposure and HLA in healthy donors. Sequenced by immunoSEQ multiplex PCR; TCRdb stores in-frame clones only, minus some. The sample shows under 200,000 clones, about 90% of them seen only once. The sequenced sample was PBMCs. The source of these receptors is a woman aged 25 to 39 in good health and CMV-seronegative.

The rearrangement joins TRBV9 to TRBJ1-4, with unresolved D. This CDR3 has 15 residues. The V end lost 4 bases, the J end lost 1 base, and 11 bases lay between the germline ends. The germline V gene encodes CDR1 SGDLS and CDR2 YYNGEE. The CDR3 sequence is CASSQGQETNEKLFF. The CDR3, as DNA: TGTGCCAGCAGCCAAGGTCAGGAAACTAATGAAAAACTGTTTTTT. Drawing the rest from reference TRBV9 and TRBJ1-4, the complete variable domain is DSGVTQTPKHLITATGQRVTLRCSPRSGDLSVYWYQQSLDQGLQFLIQYYNGEERAKGNILERFSAQQFPDLHSELNLSSLELGDSALYFCASSQGQETNEKLFFGSGTQLSVL.

The DNA for the CDR3 is TGTGCCAGCAGCCAAGGAAGCACCGGGGAGCTGTTTTTT. Translating gives CASSQGSTGELFF. This chain joins TRBV14 and TRBJ2-2; D gene uncertain. The CDR3 spans 13 residues. The V gene's germline CDR1 is SGHDN and CDR2 FVKESK. V gave up 1 base and J gave up 4 bases, with 4 bases separating them.

The chain joins TRBV9 to TRBJ2-3; D may be TRBD1 or TRBD2 (5 bases each). Trimming pared 4 bases from V and 0 bases from J, leaving 18 bases between. This CDR3 region has 17 residues. Germline values: CDR1 SGDLS, CDR2 YYNGEE. For the CDR3, the DNA is TGTGCCAGCAGCCCAGAAGGGGCGGGTACTAGCACAGATACGCAGTATTTT. Its protein is CASSPEGAGTSTDTQYF.

The J gene is TRBJ2-5, the V gene TRBV7-9, with 12 bases lining up with TRBD1. V gave up 4 bases and J gave up 5 bases; unmatched junction bases: 2. The CDR3 totals 14 residues. Germline V gene sequence: CDR1 SEHNR, CDR2 FQNEAQ (reference sequence). The CDR3: CASSWGQGAETQYF. The CDR3 DNA follows: TGTGCCAGCAGCTGGGGACAGGGGGCGGAGACCCAGTACTTC.

The gene calls are TRBV27 and TRBJ2-3; possibly TRBD1 for D (5 bases). Germline assignment: CDR1 MNHEY and CDR2 SMNVEV (reference sequence). The CDR3 contains 16 residues. V shed 8 bases and J shed 0 bases, with 18 bases lying between them. The chain's CDR3 is CASAKTARISTDTQYF. DNA for the CDR3: TGTGCCAGCGCAAAGACAGCACGAATAAGCACAGATACGCAGTATTTT.

This clone was counted only a few times. CDR3 coding DNA: TGTGCCAGTAAGGGCAGGGGCTACGAGCAGTACTTC. It yields the protein CASKGRGYEQYF. The V gene is TRBV19, the J gene TRBJ2-7; weak D call: TRBD1 (6 bases). Germline loops: CDR1 LNHDA, CDR2 SQIVND (reference sequence). The CDR3 extends over 12 amino acids. V lost 7 bases, J lost 3 bases, and 10 bases lay in between.

CDR3 amino acids: CASSLGADTQYF. The CDR3 DNA sequence: TGTGCCAGCAGCTTAGGGGCAGATACGCAGTATTTT. The chain carries TRBV7-9 and TRBJ2-3; D uncertain. The CDR3 length is 12 residues. The V end was cut by 1 base, the J end by 4 bases, with 3 bases between. The germline V gene encodes CDR1 SEHNR and CDR2 FQNEAQ (reference sequence).

This clone was counted once. The chain recombines TRBV7-2 with TRBJ2-7; 10 bases are shared with TRBD2. The V gene's germline CDR1 is SGHTA and CDR2 FQGNSA. The CDR3 is made up of 17 amino acids. The V gene end was trimmed by 4 bases and the J gene end by 0 bases; junction bases not matched to a gene: 9. For the CDR3, the DNA is TGTGCCAGCAGCTCCCCTCCGCTAGCGGGAGCCTCCTACGAGCAGTACTTC. It is translated as CASSSPPLAGASYEQYF.